The rows below give T cell receptor beta chains drawn from one sample of a study of human versus mouse CDR3 diversity and MHC coevolution. TCRdb's table, derived via immunoSEQ multiplex PCR, lists solely in-frame clones and lacks some. This table has about 77,000 clones, less than 95% appearing once. Sequencing was carried out using naive CD4+ T cells from blood. The origin of the receptors is a person aged 25 to 75 in good health. The CDR3 runs from the conserved cysteine through the conserved F or W. A D gene is named only where the DNA matches it firmly. The size of a clone is reported for some rows only, either as once, few or many, or as a class for expanded clones.

TRBD1	-	TRBV5-1	TRBJ2-3	TGCGCCAGCAGCTTCCCAGGGGGCACGACAGATACGCAGTATTTT	CASSFPGGTTDTQYF
-	-	TRBV6-1	TRBJ2-7	TGTGCCAGCAGTGCCACTCTAGCGACCTACGAGCAGTACTTC	CASSATLATYEQYF
TRBD1	-	TRBV9	TRBJ1-6	TGTGCCAGCAGCCCCGAGGGACAGGCCAATTCACCCCTCCACTTT	CASSPEGQANSPLHF
TRBD2	-	TRBV2	TRBJ2-3	TGTGCCAGCACCCCGGGACTAGCGAAAGATACGCAGTATTTT	CASTPGLAKDTQYF
TRBD1	-	TRBV18	TRBJ1-4	TGTGCCAGCTCACCCCGACAGGGGGCGGTGGAAAAACTGTTTTTT	CASSPRQGAVEKLFF
-	-	TRBV18	TRBJ2-1	TGTGCCAGCTCACCATCGGGAATAGGTGAGCAGTTCTTC	CASSPSGIGEQFF
TRBD1	-	TRBV5-5	TRBJ2-1	TGTGCCAGCAGCCCAGCAGATCCCCCCGGACAGGGGTACAATGAGCAGTTCTTC	CASSPADPPGQGYNEQFF
-	-	TRBV30	TRBJ2-7	TGTGCCTGGATGTCCGAGAGGTACGAGCAGTACTTC	CAWMSERYEQYF
-	-	TRBV27	TRBJ2-7	TGTGCCAGCAGTTTATCTACGGGGGACTCCTACGAGCAGTACTTC	CASSLSTGDSYEQYF
-	-	TRBV18	TRBJ1-1	TGTGCCAGCTCATCTCGAGGGGGAGTCGTAAACACTGAAGCTTTCTTT	CASSSRGGVVNTEAFF
-	-	TRBV27	TRBJ1-6	TGTGCCAGCAGTCGGGTAAATTCACCCCTCCACTTT	CASSRVNSPLHF
-	-	TRBV18	TRBJ2-1	TGTGCCAGCTCACCGCAACAGGGGCTTGCGGGAGGCGGTTACAATGAGCAGTTCTTC	CASSPQQGLAGGGYNEQFF
TRBD1	-	TRBV6-1	TRBJ2-7	TGTGCCAGCAGTGAATGGGCGGTGGACAGGGGGCCCTACGAGCAGTACTTC	CASSEWAVDRGPYEQYF
TRBD2	-	TRBV2	TRBJ2-7	TGTGCCAGCAGTGTTTTTGCTAGCGGGAACTCCTACGAGCAGTACTTC	CASSVFASGNSYEQYF
-	once	TRBV30	TRBJ2-3	TGTGCCTGGAGAAAGTCAGGCAGAAGCACAGATACGCAGTATTTT	CAWRKSGRSTDTQYF
TRBD1	-	TRBV7-9	TRBJ2-2	TGTGCCAGCAGCCGGACAGGGGATGGGACCGGGGAGCTGTTTTTT	CASSRTGDGTGELFF
-	-	TRBV28	TRBJ2-5	TGTGCCAGCAGCGTACCCCGGGACCAAGAGACCCAGTACTTC	CASSVPRDQETQYF
TRBD1	-	TRBV5-8	TRBJ1-2	TGTGCCAGCAGCTGGGACAGGGGGTATGGCTACACCTTC	CASSWDRGYGYTF
-	-	TRBV18	TRBJ2-3	TGTGCCAGCTCACCTAGGACAGTTAAGGGCGCAGATACGCAGTATTTT	CASSPRTVKGADTQYF
-	once	TRBV5-4	TRBJ2-7	TGTGCCAGCAGCTTGGGAGCGAGCGCCCATTCCTCCTACGAGCAGTACTTC	CASSLGASAHSSYEQYF
TRBD1	-	TRBV30	TRBJ1-2	TGTGCCTGGAGCACGGGGACAGCTTATGGCTACACCTTC	CAWSTGTAYGYTF
TRBD2	-	TRBV6-5	TRBJ2-3	TGTGCCAGCGGGCGGACTAGTAGGATCACAGATACGCAGTATTTT	CASGRTSRITDTQYF
-	-	TRBV19	TRBJ2-5	TGTGCCAGTAGTTCACCATCGACTAGTCTTGAGACCCAGTACTTC	CASSSPSTSLETQYF
-	-	TRBV5-6	TRBJ1-2	TGTGCCAGCAGCTATAAACCGAGGACAGATTTCTATGGCTACACCTTC	CASSYKPRTDFYGYTF
-	-	TRBV6-6	TRBJ2-1	TGTGCCAGCAGTTTACAGAAAAATGAGCAGTTCTTC	CASSLQKNEQFF
-	-	TRBV2	TRBJ1-1	TGTGCCAGCAACAACAGGGCTCTTGAAGCTTTCTTT	CASNNRALEAFF
-	-	TRBV28	TRBJ2-5	TGTGCCAGCAGTTTGTCCAGACTTCTTAGAGAGACCCAGTACTTC	CASSLSRLLRETQYF
TRBD1	-	TRBV28	TRBJ1-2	TGTGCCAGCAGCGCCAGGACAGGCTATGGCTACACCTTC	CASSARTGYGYTF
TRBD1	-	TRBV28	TRBJ1-2	TGTGCCAGCAGATCCGGGACAGGGGCTACCTCGAAAGGCTACACCTTC	CASRSGTGATSKGYTF
-	-	TRBV25-1	TRBJ2-1	TGTGCCAGCAGTGAAAGGGGCCGGGGGAGCTCCTACAATGAGCAGTTCTTC	CASSERGRGSSYNEQFF
TRBD1	-	TRBV5-4	TRBJ1-1	TGTGCCAGCAGCATGGACAGGAAGAACACTGAAGCTTTCTTT	CASSMDRKNTEAFF
-	-	TRBV27	TRBJ2-5	TGTGCCAGCAGTTTTACGGGACACTCCCAAGAGACCCAGTACTTC	CASSFTGHSQETQYF
-	-	TRBV4-1	TRBJ1-1	TGCGCCAGCAGGCCGGCGGGCGAGAGTGAAGCTTTCTTT	CASRPAGESEAFF
TRBD1	-	TRBV11-2	TRBJ1-4	TGTGCCAGCAGCTACGGGGACAGGGTTTCTAATGAAAAACTGTTTTTT	CASSYGDRVSNEKLFF
TRBD1	-	TRBV6-6	TRBJ1-3	TGTGCCAGCAGAAGGGACAGCCTCTCTGGAAACACCATATATTTT	CASRRDSLSGNTIYF
-	-	TRBV19	TRBJ1-1	TGTGCCAGTAGTATAGACCCTGGATCGGGTTTCACTGAAGCTTTCTTT	CASSIDPGSGFTEAFF
-	-	TRBV20-1	TRBJ2-5	TGCAGTGTGGGGAGGGAGACCCAGTACTTC	CSVGRETQYF
TRBD2	-	TRBV5-1	TRBJ2-7	TGCGCCAGCAGCTTGGATGGGACTAGCGGGGGGGCGGGCGAGCAGTACTTC	CASSLDGTSGGAGEQYF
-	-	TRBV2	TRBJ2-7	TGTGCCAGCAGTGAGCAGGGGTTCTCCTACGAGCAGTACTTC	CASSEQGFSYEQYF
TRBD1	-	TRBV4-1	TRBJ1-2	TGCGCCAGCAGCCAAGATCGGCAGGGGGCTTATGGCTACACCTTC	CASSQDRQGAYGYTF
TRBD1	-	TRBV7-8	TRBJ2-7	TGTGCCAGCAGCTTAGAGATCAGGGACAGCTACGAGCAGTACTTC	CASSLEIRDSYEQYF
-	-	TRBV28	TRBJ2-1	TGTGCCAGCAGTTTGCGCTCCTACAATGAGCAGTTCTTC	CASSLRSYNEQFF
TRBD1	-	TRBV6-1	TRBJ2-7	TGTGCCAGCAGTGAAGCGCAGACAGGGTGGGAGCAGTACTTC	CASSEAQTGWEQYF
-	-	TRBV29-1	TRBJ1-2	TGCAGCGTGGGTTTGGGGGCCCCCTTTTATGGCTACACCTTC	CSVGLGAPFYGYTF
TRBD1	few	TRBV19	TRBJ1-5	TGTGCCAGTAGTCGACAGGGAGACAATCAGCCCCAGCATTTT	CASSRQGDNQPQHF
TRBD1	-	TRBV6-6	TRBJ2-6	TGTGCCACAGAGGACAGGGCTGGGGCCAACGTCCTGACTTTC	CATEDRAGANVLTF
-	-	TRBV2	TRBJ2-5	TGTGCCAGCAGTGATGGTGGGGGCCCCCCCGATGGAGAGACCCAGTACTTC	CASSDGGGPPDGETQYF